A selection of T cell receptor beta chains follows, all from one sample in a study of neoadjuvant anti-PD-1 for oral cavity cancer. Profiled with immunoSEQ multiplex PCR; TCRdb holds only in-frame clones, not every one. Of some 14,000 clones listed, around 57% are singletons. This specimen consisted of PBMCs, obtained before nivolumab (anti-PD-1) treatment. The receptors here all came from a person aged 35 to 85 with oral cavity squamous cell carcinoma. CDR3s include the opening cysteine and the closing phenylalanine or tryptophan. The order of the fields is clone size, J gene, D gene, V gene, CDR3 DNA, CDR3 protein. The D gene is left open where the match is weak. Clone sizes are given selectively: once, few, many, or a class where the clone is expanded.

- TRBJ2-1 - TRBV12-5 TGTGCTAGTAGCAATGAGCAGTTCTTC CASSNEQFF
- TRBJ2-1 TRBD2 TRBV7-3 TGTGCCAGCAGCATCCAGGGGAGCGGGAGGGGAGGAGATGAGCAGTTCTTC CASSIQGSGRGGDEQFF
few TRBJ2-7 - TRBV11-2 TGTGCCAGCAGCTTAGACGGGACACCCGTCTCTGAGCAGTACTTC CASSLDGTPVSEQYF
- TRBJ2-3 TRBD2 TRBV9 TGTGCCAGCAGTCTTAGCGGGAGTCAGACAGATACGCAGTATTTT CASSLSGSQTDTQYF
- TRBJ1-6 - TRBV11-2 TGTGCCAGCAGCTCTAACCAAGGGGGTATTGGTTCACCCCTCCACTTT CASSSNQGGIGSPLHF
- TRBJ2-3 TRBD1 TRBV29-1 TGCAGCTCGACAGGGGTCACCACAGGTACGCAGTATTTT CSSTGVTTGTQYF
- TRBJ1-1 TRBD1 TRBV5-1 TGCGCCAGCAGGGGGGGACAGCTTTACACTGAAGCTTTCTTT CASRGGQLYTEAFF
- TRBJ2-2 - TRBV5-4 TGTGCCAGCAGCTCGGGGAGGGGGCGGACCACCGGGGAGCTGTTTTTT CASSSGRGRTTGELFF
- TRBJ2-5 TRBD1 TRBV27 TGTGCCAGCAGTACATGGGTGGCAGGGGGCCTGGAGACCCAGTACTTC CASSTWVAGGLETQYF
once TRBJ2-7 - TRBV6-1 TGTGCCAGCACCCCAGACATATACGAGCAGTACTTC CASTPDIYEQYF
- TRBJ1-1 TRBD1 TRBV13 TGTGCCAGCAGCCTCACAGGGGTTGGTGAAGCTTTCTTT CASSLTGVGEAFF
- TRBJ2-1 - TRBV5-4 TGTGCCAGCAGCCCCCCCAGCAACTGGAGCCCCTACAATGAGCAGTTCTTC CASSPPSNWSPYNEQFF
once TRBJ1-1 - TRBV27 TGTGCCAGCAGTTCCTGGAACACTGAAGCTTTCTTT CASSSWNTEAFF
- TRBJ1-2 TRBD1 TRBV14 TGTGCCAGCAGCCAGATCTCCGAGGGGGCCAGATATGGCTACACCTTC CASSQISEGARYGYTF
few TRBJ2-7 - TRBV5-5 TGTGCCAGCAGCTTGGTGGGGGACTACGAGCAGTACTTC CASSLVGDYEQYF
- TRBJ2-1 - TRBV6-1 TGTGCCAGCAGTGCTAGAAGGGGGGGATACAATGAGCAGTTCTTC CASSARRGGYNEQFF
- TRBJ1-5 TRBD1 TRBV5-6 TGTGCCAGCAGCTTGTACAGGGGGCTTAATAATCAGCCCCAGCATTTT CASSLYRGLNNQPQHF
- TRBJ2-1 TRBD2 TRBV27 TGTGCCAGCAGCGTTCCGGGACCGGGGGGCAATGAGCAGTTCTTC CASSVPGPGGNEQFF
- TRBJ2-7 - TRBV5-4 TGTGCCAGCAGCTTGGTGCCAGGGAAGAAGTACGAGCAGTACTTC CASSLVPGKKYEQYF
- TRBJ2-7 - TRBV6-5 TGTGCCAGCAGAGGGGAGGAGCAGTACTTC CASRGEEQYF
- TRBJ2-2 - TRBV5-4 TGTGCCAGCAGCTTGGAGGCACCCAGGGGCGCCGGGGAGCTGTTTTTT CASSLEAPRGAGELFF
- TRBJ1-1 TRBD1 TRBV29-1 TGCAGCGCATCACAGGGGACGAACACTGAAGCTTTCTTT CSASQGTNTEAFF
few TRBJ2-1 TRBD2 TRBV11-2 TGTGCCAGCAGCATAGAGGTACTAGCGGCCCAAAGCTCCTACAATGAGCAGTTCTTC CASSIEVLAAQSSYNEQFF
- TRBJ2-5 TRBD2 TRBV5-1 TGCGCCAGCAGCACTGGGACTAGCGGGACCGCGGGAGAGACCCAGTACTTC CASSTGTSGTAGETQYF
- TRBJ2-1 - TRBV7-9 TGTGCCAGCAGCCGGGACAACTCCTTCTCCTACAATGAGCAGTTCTTC CASSRDNSFSYNEQFF
- TRBJ1-1 - TRBV7-6 TGTGCCAGCAGCTTAGGTTCACAGGGAAGAACTGAAGCTTTCTTT CASSLGSQGRTEAFF
- TRBJ1-2 - TRBV19 TGTGCCAGTAGGCCAGGGCCGGCCTATGGCTACACCTTC CASRPGPAYGYTF
- TRBJ2-5 TRBD2 TRBV9 TGTGCCAGCAGCGTAGCGGGAGGGCCGAGGGAGACCCAGTACTTC CASSVAGGPRETQYF
- TRBJ2-7 - TRBV9 TGTGCCAGCAGCGTAGGGGTAGGGGCCTACGAGCAGTACTTC CASSVGVGAYEQYF
few TRBJ2-6 - TRBV19 TGTGCCAGTAGTATCCCCCACTCTGGGGCCAACGTCCTGACTTTC CASSIPHSGANVLTF
- TRBJ1-3 - TRBV6-1 TGTGCCAGCAGTCGACAGATCAACTCTGGAAACACCATATATTTT CASSRQINSGNTIYF
- TRBJ2-3 TRBD1 TRBV10-1 TGCGCCAGCAGACTGCCCTACGACAGGGCCACAGATACGCAGTATTTT CASRLPYDRATDTQYF
- TRBJ2-1 TRBD2 TRBV6-6 TGTGCCAGCAGTCGGACTAGCGGGGGGATAGGTGAGCAGTTCTTC CASSRTSGGIGEQFF
- TRBJ1-1 - TRBV5-4 TGTGCCAGCAGCTTAGTCCGGGCGCCAAACACTGAAGCTTTCTTT CASSLVRAPNTEAFF
few TRBJ1-5 TRBD1 TRBV18 TGTGCCAGCTCACCCCCGGGACAGGGAGGTTCCCAGCATTTT CASSPPGQGGSQHF
- TRBJ1-6 - TRBV14 TGTGCCAGCAGCCAGTTGGCTGATTCACCCCTCCACTTT CASSQLADSPLHF
- TRBJ2-7 TRBD1 TRBV5-4 TGTGCCAGCAGTAGACAGGGCTCCTACGAGCAGTACTTC CASSRQGSYEQYF
- TRBJ1-1 - TRBV28 TGTGCCAGCAGTCTTTTTCTGATCAGGAGCAACACTGAAGCTTTCTTT CASSLFLIRSNTEAFF
- TRBJ1-6 - TRBV14 TGTGCCAGCAGCCAAGATTTTCATCCGGGGTCACCCCTCCACTTT CASSQDFHPGSPLHF
once TRBJ2-3 - TRBV2 TGTGCCAGCAGTGAAGAGACTAGGGCCGATACGCAGTATTTT CASSEETRADTQYF
- TRBJ1-1 - TRBV5-1 TGCGCCAGCAGCTTGGGGGGGAACCCTGAAGCTTTCTTT CASSLGGNPEAFF
- TRBJ1-6 - TRBV10-2 TGCGCCAGCATTTTCGGGGACGGGGCCCTCCACTTT CASIFGDGALHF
- TRBJ1-4 - TRBV9 TGTGCCAGCAGCACCAGACAGCGGCGGGGTGAAAAACTGTTTTTT CASSTRQRRGEKLFF
- TRBJ2-3 TRBD2 TRBV5-1 TGCGCCAGCAGCTTGGTGTCCCCGGGACTAGCGGGAGGGCCGACAGATACGCAGTATTTT CASSLVSPGLAGGPTDTQYF
- TRBJ2-4 TRBD1 TRBV29-1 TGCAGCGTTGAAGCCCCGACAGGGAACATTCAGTACTTC CSVEAPTGNIQYF
- TRBJ1-4 - TRBV7-8 TGTGCCAGCAGCTTAGTAGGGGGGGCGCAGGTAGAAAAACTGTTTTTT CASSLVGGAQVEKLFF
- TRBJ1-5 TRBD1 TRBV7-6 TGTGCCAGCAGCTTCGGGACAGCCGTAAATAGCAATCAGCCCCAGCATTTT CASSFGTAVNSNQPQHF
- TRBJ2-3 TRBD2 TRBV5-1 TGCGCCAGCAGCCTTAGCGGGATAGACACAGATACGCAGTATTTT CASSLSGIDTDTQYF